The next 9 T cell receptor beta chains were all read from a single sample in a study of blood T cell repertoires in COVID-19. TCRdb's copy holds only in-frame clones and misses some; the assay was immunoSEQ multiplex PCR. The table includes some 160,000 clones, roughly four fifths detected once. The sequencing input was peripheral blood. These receptors came from a woman older than 75 with COVID-19, enrolled during active disease.

The chain couples TRBV10-1 to TRBJ2-5, with 7 bases matching TRBD2. This CDR3 contains 15 residues. V was pared by 4 bases and J by 6 bases, with 11 bases of the junction left unmatched. Germline lookup yields CDR1 WNHNN and CDR2 SYGVQD (reference sequence). In DNA form, the CDR3 reads TGCGCCAGCAGTGTGTCAAGCGGGACCGCGCAGACCCAGTACTTC. Protein sequence: CASSVSSGTAQTQYF.

This sequence joins TRBV24-1 and TRBJ2-6, with D hard to call. The CDR3 contains 17 residues. V was shortened by 3 bases and J by 0 bases, with 11 bases between the two germline ends. CDR1 and CDR2 from the germline V gene are KGHDR and SFDVKD. The CDR3 nucleotides read TGTGCCACCAGTGATCCCCGTCTCGGCTCTGGGGCCAACGTCCTGACTTTC. Its translation is CATSDPRLGSGANVLTF.

This rearrangement joins TRBV30 to TRBJ1-5; a weak D match, TRBD1 (6 bases). The germline gives CDR1 GTSNPN, CDR2 SVGIG (reference sequence). This CDR3 is built from 14 residues. V was shortened by 2 bases and J by 1 base, with 9 bases between the two germline ends. The CDR3 region is CAWSKGVSNQPQHF. The CDR3 DNA sequence: TGTGCCTGGAGTAAGGGGGTGAGCAATCAGCCCCAGCATTTT.

A single count supports this clone. The V gene is TRBV2, the J gene TRBJ1-1; TRBD1 is a possible D gene (5 bases). The CDR3 has 15 amino acids. The V gene lost 8 bases and the J gene lost 11 bases, with 27 bases spanning the gap. Germline-derived CDR1 and CDR2 are SNHLY and FYNNEI. For the CDR3, the DNA is TGTGCCAGCCGCGGCGGGGGGGGGACCCAGCTTAATGCTTTCTTT. Amino acids: CASRGGGGTQLNAFF.

V usage is TRBV11-2 and J usage is TRBJ1-2; 9 nucleotides agree with TRBD1. Trimming cost V 5 bases and J 4 bases; bases outside gene matches: 8. Germline assignment: CDR1 SGHAT and CDR2 FQNNGV. This CDR3 is built from 15 residues. The CDR3 DNA is TGTGCCAGCAGCCCGGGACAGGGAAGGGGCTATGGCTACACCTTC. It specifies CASSPGQGRGYGYTF.

In regard to this clone: At one end the junction does not follow the germline gene, possibly because of a read error. The sample has other DNA sequences that encode this CDR3 too. The J gene is TRBJ1-3, the V gene TRBV27; a possible D gene is TRBD1 (6 bases). This CDR3 has 15 residues. Per germline, CDR1 MNHEY and CDR2 SMNVEV (reference sequence). As DNA, the CDR3 is TGTGCCAGCAGTAGGACTGCAGGGGTTGGAAATACCATATATTTT. It translates to CASSRTAGVGNTIYF.

The gene calls are TRBV10-2 and TRBJ2-3; tentative D call: TRBD2 (6 bases). Germline-derived CDR1 and CDR2 are WSHSY and SAAADI. Trimming shortened V by 7 bases and J by 8 bases, and 22 bases separated the two germline ends. The CDR3 length is 15 residues. As DNA, the CDR3 is TGCGCCAGCATACCTGGTAGCCCCGGGGGAGTTACGCAGTATTTT. Protein sequence: CASIPGSPGGVTQYF.

The gene calls are TRBV5-4 and TRBJ2-3; 7 nucleotides align to TRBD1. From germline, CDR1 is SGHNT and CDR2 YYREEE (reference sequence). V was pared by 2 bases and J by 2 bases, with 5 bases of the junction left unmatched. The CDR3 sequence is 15 residues long. The CDR3 loop is CASSLQGPLTDTQYF. The CDR3 region has the DNA TGTGCCAGCAGCTTACAGGGGCCCCTCACAGATACGCAGTATTTT. Filled out from reference TRBV5-4 and TRBJ2-3, the complete variable domain reads ETGVTQSPTHLIKTRGQQVTLRCSSQSGHNTVSWYQQALGQGPQFIFQYYREEENGRGNFPPRFSGLQFPNYSSELNVNALELDDSALYLCASSLQGPLTDTQYFGPGTRLTVL.

J is TRBJ2-1 and V is TRBV5-4; 8 nucleotides match TRBD2. Trimming at V came to 0 bases and at J to 9 bases, leaving 8 bases not matched to a gene. This CDR3 has 15 residues. Germline-derived CDR1 and CDR2 are SGHNT and YYREEE (reference sequence). The CDR3 is CASSLAGGAIGEQFF. CDR3 DNA sequence: TGTGCCAGCAGCTTGGCGGGAGGGGCTATCGGTGAGCAGTTCTTC.